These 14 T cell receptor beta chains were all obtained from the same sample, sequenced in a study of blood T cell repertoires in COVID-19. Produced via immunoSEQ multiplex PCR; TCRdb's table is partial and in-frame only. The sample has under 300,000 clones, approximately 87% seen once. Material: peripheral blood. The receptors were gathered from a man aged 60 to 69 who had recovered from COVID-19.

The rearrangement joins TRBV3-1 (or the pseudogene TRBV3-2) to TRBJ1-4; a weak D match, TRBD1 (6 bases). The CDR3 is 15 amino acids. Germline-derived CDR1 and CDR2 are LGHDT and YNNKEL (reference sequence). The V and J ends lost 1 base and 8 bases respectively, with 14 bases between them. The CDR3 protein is CASSQGWGQEEKLFF. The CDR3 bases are TGTGCCAGCAGCCAAGGTTGGGGGCAAGAGGAAAAACTGTTTTTT.

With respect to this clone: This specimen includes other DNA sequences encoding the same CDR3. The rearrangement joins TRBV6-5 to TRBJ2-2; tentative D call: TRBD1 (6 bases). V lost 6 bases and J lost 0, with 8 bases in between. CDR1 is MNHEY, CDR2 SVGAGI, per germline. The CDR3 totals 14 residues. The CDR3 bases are TGTGCCAGCAGAAGGACAGCGAACACCGGGGAGCTGTTTTTT. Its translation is CASRRTANTGELFF.

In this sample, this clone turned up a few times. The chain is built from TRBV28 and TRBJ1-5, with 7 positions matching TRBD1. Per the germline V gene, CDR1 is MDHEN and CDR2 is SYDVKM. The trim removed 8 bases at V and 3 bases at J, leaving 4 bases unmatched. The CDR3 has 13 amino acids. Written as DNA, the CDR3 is TGTGCCAGCGCGGGACAGCTCAATCAGCCCCAGCATTTT. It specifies CASAGQLNQPQHF. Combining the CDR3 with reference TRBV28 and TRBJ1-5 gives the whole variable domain DVKVTQSSRYLVKRTGEKVFLECVQDMDHENMFWYRQDPGLGLRLIYFSYDVKMKEKGDIPEGYSVSREKKERFSLILESASTNQTSMYLCASAGQLNQPQHFGDGTRLSIL.

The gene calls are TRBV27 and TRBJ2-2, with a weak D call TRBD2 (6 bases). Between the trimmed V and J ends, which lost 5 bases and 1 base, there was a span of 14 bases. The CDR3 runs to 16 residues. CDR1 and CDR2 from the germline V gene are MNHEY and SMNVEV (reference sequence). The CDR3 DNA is TGTGCCAGCAGTGGGCGCCCGGGACTGAACACCGGGGAGCTGTTTTTT. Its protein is CASSGRPGLNTGELFF.

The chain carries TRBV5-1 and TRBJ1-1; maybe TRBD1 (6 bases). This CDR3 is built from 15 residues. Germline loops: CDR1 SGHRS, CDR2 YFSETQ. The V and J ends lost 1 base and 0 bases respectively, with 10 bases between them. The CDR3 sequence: CASSLTGPMNTEAFF. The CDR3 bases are TGCGCCAGCAGCTTGACAGGGCCAATGAACACTGAAGCTTTCTTT.

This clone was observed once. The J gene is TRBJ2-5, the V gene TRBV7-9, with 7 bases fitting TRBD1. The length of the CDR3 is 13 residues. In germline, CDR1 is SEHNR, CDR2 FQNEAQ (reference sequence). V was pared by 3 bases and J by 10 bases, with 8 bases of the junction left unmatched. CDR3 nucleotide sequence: TGTGCCAGCAGCTTCCCACCGGGACAGAACCAGTACTTC. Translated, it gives CASSFPPGQNQYF.

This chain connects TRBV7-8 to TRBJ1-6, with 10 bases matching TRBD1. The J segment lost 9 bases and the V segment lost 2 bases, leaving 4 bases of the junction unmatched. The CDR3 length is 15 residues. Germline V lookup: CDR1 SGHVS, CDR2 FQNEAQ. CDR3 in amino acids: CASSLLGQGTSPLHF. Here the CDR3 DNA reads TGTGCCAGCAGCTTACTGGGACAGGGGACTTCACCCCTCCACTTT.

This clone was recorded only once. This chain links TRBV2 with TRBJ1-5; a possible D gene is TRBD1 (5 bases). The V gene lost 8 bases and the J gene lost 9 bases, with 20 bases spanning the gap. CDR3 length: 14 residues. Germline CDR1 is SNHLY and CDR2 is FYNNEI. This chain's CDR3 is CASRSPGLGLPQHF. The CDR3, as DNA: TGTGCCAGCCGTAGCCCGGGACTTGGTCTGCCCCAGCATTTT.

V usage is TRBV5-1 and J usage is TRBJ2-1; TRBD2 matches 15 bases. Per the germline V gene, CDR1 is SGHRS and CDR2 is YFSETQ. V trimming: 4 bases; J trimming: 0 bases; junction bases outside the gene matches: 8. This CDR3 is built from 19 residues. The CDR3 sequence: CASSQPGLAGGPSYNEQFF. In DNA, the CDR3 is TGCGCCAGCAGCCAACCGGGACTAGCGGGGGGACCCTCCTACAATGAGCAGTTCTTC.

The CDR3 protein is CASGEAVISTDTQYF. For the CDR3, the DNA is TGTGCCAGCGGGGAAGCGGTGATCAGCACAGATACGCAGTATTTT. This chain uses TRBV21-1 with TRBJ2-3; the table's D call of TRBD2 was not tested on the DNA. TRBV21-1 is a pseudogene segment. The CDR3 runs 15 residues.

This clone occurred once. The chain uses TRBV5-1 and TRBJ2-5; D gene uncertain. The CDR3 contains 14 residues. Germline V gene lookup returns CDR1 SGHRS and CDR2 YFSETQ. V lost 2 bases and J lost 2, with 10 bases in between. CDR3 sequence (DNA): TGCGCCAGCAGCTTTGCAGGAAGGCAAGAGACCCAGTACTTC. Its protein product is CASSFAGRQETQYF.

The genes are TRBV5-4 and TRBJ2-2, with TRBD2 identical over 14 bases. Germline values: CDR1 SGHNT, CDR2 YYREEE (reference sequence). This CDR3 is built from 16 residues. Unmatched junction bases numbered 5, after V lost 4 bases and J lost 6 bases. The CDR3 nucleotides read TGTGCCAGCAGCCGGGGACTAGCGGGAGATTCCGGGGAGCTGTTTTTT. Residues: CASSRGLAGDSGELFF.

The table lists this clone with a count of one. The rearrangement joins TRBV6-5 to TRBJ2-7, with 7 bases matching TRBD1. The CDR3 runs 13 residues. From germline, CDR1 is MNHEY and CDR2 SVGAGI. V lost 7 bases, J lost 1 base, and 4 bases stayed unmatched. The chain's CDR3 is CASNRQGSYEQYF. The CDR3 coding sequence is TGTGCCAGCAACCGACAGGGTTCCTACGAGCAGTACTTC.

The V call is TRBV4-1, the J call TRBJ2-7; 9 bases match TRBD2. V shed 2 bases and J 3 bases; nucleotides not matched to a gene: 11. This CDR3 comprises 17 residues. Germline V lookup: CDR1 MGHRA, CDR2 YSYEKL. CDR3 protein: CASSQFTAGGVSYEQYF. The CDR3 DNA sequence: TGCGCCAGCAGCCAATTCACGGCGGGAGGGGTGAGCTACGAGCAGTACTTC.